This T cell receptor (beta chain) was identified in a study of post-analysis software for immune sequencing data. Incorporated into the TCR beta cDNA libraries were unique molecular identifiers, which served to reduce PCR and sequencing biases. TCRdb ran MiXCR on the PCR reads and lists one entry per CDR3 protein. The data hold about 200,000 distinct CDR3 sequences, with approximately 28% observed a single time. Study-wide results and caveats: TRBV5-6, TRBV5-1 and TRBV20-1 were among a handful of TRBV segments more frequent in patients than controls. Significantly lower normalized Chao1 diversity was seen in multiple sclerosis patients than in controls. When the samples were clustered directly with F measure, those that had been prepared in the same batch showed strong co-clustering.

The table lists this clonotype with a few counts. Its antigen remains unknown. V lost 6 bases and J lost 6, with 12 bases in between. This CDR3 is 12 amino acids long. Germline CDR1 reads MNHEY; CDR2 reads SVGEGT. The chain has TRBV6-2 or TRBV6-3 and TRBJ2-7; D unclear. The receptor's source is a girl aged 2-17 years with multiple sclerosis. The sequencing sample was made of blood. This CDR3 is CASSRLGSEQYF. CDR3 DNA: TGTGCCAGCAGCCGTTTGGGAAGCGAGCAGTACTTC.